The present TCR beta chain was sequenced within a study of T cells in Graves' hyperthyroidism and ophthalmopathy. Researchers amplified the TCR beta CDR3 regions from RNA transcripts. First-round RT-PCR of the TCR CDR3 relied on the HTBI primer set. TCRdb redid the calling of the multiplex PCR reads with MiXCR, one entry per CDR3 protein. The data show 650,000 to 750,000 distinct CDR3 sequences, with about 15% seen just once and about 10% held by the top ten. This clonotype was observed a few times. The clonotype was recovered from a woman aged 18-30 years with Graves' hyperthyroidism. Sequenced material: blood.

The CDR3 protein is CASSQEPGQNYEQYF. The CDR3 nucleotides are TGTGCCAGCAGCCAAGAACCGGGACAGAACTACGAGCAGTACTTC. The chain carries TRBV3-1 and TRBJ2-7; TRBD1 matches at 7 bases. CDR3 size: 15 residues. J was trimmed by 3 bases and V by 0 bases; bases with no gene match: 5. In germline, CDR1 is LGHDT, CDR2 YNNKEL (reference sequence).